This T cell receptor (beta chain) was sequenced during a study of T cells in women clearing cervical HPV infection. General observations from the study: Each sample's T-cell count was unknown, possibly confounding richness.

The CDR3 totals 14 residues. Germline V lookup: CDR1 SGHVS, CDR2 FNYEAQ. TCRdb's copy holds only in-frame clones and misses some; the assay was immunoSEQ multiplex PCR. The listing records tens of thousands of clones. As concerns this clone: Its antigen remains unidentified. The CDR3 end falls 3 residues outside the read, so it is completed with the germline J gene.

The genes are TRBV7-6 and TRBJ2-2, with 8 nucleotides matching TRBD1. The sequence was collected from a woman between 18 and 75 years old with a cervical HPV16 infection that either progressed to CIN3+ or cleared (not recorded which). Sequencing was carried out using blood buffy coat. The CDR3 bases that were read are TGTGCCAGCAGGAAGGGACAGGTGAATGAAAAG. Amino acid sequence: CASRKGQVNEK. From start to end, the CDR3 is CASRKGQVNEKLFF. The whole variable domain, filled in from reference TRBV7-6 and TRBJ2-2, reads GAGVSQSPRYKVTKRGQDVALRCDPISGHVSLYWYRQALGQGPEFLTYFNYEAQQDKSGLPNDRFSAERPEGSISTLTIQRTEQRDSAMYRCASRKGQVNEKLFFGEGSRLTVL.